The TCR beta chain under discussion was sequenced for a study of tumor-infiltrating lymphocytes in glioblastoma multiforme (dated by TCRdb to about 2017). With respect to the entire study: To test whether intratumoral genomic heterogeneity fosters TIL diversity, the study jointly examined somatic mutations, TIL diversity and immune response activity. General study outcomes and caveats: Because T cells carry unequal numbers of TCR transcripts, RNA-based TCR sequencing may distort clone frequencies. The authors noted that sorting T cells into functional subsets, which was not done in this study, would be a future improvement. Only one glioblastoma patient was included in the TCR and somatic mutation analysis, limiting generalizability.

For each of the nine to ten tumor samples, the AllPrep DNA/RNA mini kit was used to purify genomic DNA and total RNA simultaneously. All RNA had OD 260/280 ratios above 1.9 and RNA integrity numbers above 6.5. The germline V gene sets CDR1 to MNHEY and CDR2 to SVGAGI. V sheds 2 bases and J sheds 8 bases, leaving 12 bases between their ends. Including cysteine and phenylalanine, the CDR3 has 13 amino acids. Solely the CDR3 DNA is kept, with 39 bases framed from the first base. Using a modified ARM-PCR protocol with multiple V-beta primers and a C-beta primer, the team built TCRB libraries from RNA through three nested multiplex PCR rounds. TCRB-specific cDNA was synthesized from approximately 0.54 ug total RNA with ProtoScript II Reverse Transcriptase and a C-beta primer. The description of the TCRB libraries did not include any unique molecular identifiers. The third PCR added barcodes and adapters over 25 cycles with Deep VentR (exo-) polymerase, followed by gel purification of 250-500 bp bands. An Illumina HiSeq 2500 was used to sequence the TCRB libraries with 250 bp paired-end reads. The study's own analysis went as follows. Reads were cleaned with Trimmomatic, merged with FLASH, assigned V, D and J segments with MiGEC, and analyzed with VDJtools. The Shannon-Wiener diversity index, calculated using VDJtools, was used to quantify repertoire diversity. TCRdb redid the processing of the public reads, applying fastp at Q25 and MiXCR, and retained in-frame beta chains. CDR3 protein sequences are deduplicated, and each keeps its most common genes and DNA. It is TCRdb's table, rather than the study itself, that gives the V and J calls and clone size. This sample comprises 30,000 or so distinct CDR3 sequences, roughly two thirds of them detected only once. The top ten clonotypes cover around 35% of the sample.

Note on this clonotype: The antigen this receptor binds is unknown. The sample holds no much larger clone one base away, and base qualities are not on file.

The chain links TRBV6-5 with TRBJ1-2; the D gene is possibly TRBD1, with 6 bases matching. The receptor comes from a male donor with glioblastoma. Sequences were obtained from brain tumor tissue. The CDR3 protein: CASSYDRKSGYTF. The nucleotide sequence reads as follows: TGTGCCAGCAGTTACGACAGGAAGAGCGGCTACACCTTC.